Shown below are 7 T cell receptor beta chains from a single sample sequenced in a study of blood T cell repertoires in COVID-19. Clones were read by immunoSEQ multiplex PCR, and TCRdb kept only the in-frame ones, dropping some. The repertoire holds about 250,000 clones, approximately 88% seen once, with about 3.4% in the top ten. Sequenced input: PBMCs or T cells enriched from blood (not recorded which). All receptors derive from a woman aged 40 to 50 who had been exposed to COVID-19.

This clone was recorded many times. The chain is built from TRBV7-6 and TRBJ1-5, with 9 bases matching TRBD1. This CDR3 is built from 17 residues. With V trimmed by 5 bases and J by 1 base, 9 bases remained unmatched. Germline CDR1 SGHVS, CDR2 FNYEAQ. The CDR3, as DNA: TGTGCCAGCAGCCCTGGGACAGGGATTACGAGCAATCAGCCCCAGCATTTT. Translating gives CASSPGTGITSNQPQHF.

V is TRBV29-1 and J is TRBJ1-1; D call uncertain. The V and J ends lost 4 bases and 1 base respectively, with 4 bases between them. The CDR3 spans 11 residues. The germline gives CDR1 SQVTM, CDR2 ANQGSEA. This CDR3 is CSVGPNTEAFF. The DNA for the CDR3 is TGCAGCGTTGGGCCGAACACTGAAGCTTTCTTT.

The gene calls are TRBV7-2 and TRBJ1-4, with 9 positions matching TRBD1. This CDR3 is 15 amino acids long. The germline V gene has CDR1 SGHTA and CDR2 FQGNSA. V lost 4 bases, J lost 8 bases, and 8 bases stayed unmatched. The CDR3 nucleotides read TGTGCCAGCAGCTCGGGACAGGGAAGAGGAGAAAAACTGTTTTTT. The encoded protein is CASSSGQGRGEKLFF.

This chain connects TRBV2 to TRBJ1-3; the D gene is possibly TRBD1 (6 bases). The CDR3 consists of 15 residues. V was shortened by 4 bases and J by 0 bases, with 10 bases between the two germline ends. In germline, CDR1 is SNHLY, CDR2 FYNNEI. The CDR3 sequence is CASSGARGSGNTIYF. Written as DNA, the CDR3 is TGTGCCAGCAGTGGCGCCAGGGGCTCTGGAAACACCATATATTTT.

CDR3: CASSQGSGRTQETQYF. As DNA, the CDR3 is TGCGCCAGCAGCCAAGGAAGCGGGAGGACTCAAGAGACCCAGTACTTC. The V call is TRBV4-3, the J call TRBJ2-5; 9 bases fit TRBD2. The CDR3 runs to 16 residues. J lost 2 bases, V lost 1 base, and 5 bases had no gene match. In germline, CDR1 is LGHNA, CDR2 YSLEER.

This clone was observed once. The CDR3 nucleotides are TGTGCCAGCAGCTTAACCCCCCCGCGGGGGGAGCTGTTTTTT. Translation gives CASSLTPPRGELFF. The V gene is TRBV7-2, the J gene TRBJ2-2; D call uncertain. The CDR3 runs 14 residues. The V end lost 2 bases, the J end lost 8 bases, and 12 bases lay between the germline ends. Germline values: CDR1 SGHTA, CDR2 FQGNSA.

This clone has only a few counts. This CDR3 is CASSQAWTGVTLAKNIQYF. The DNA of the CDR3 is TGTGCCAGCAGCCAAGCCTGGACAGGGGTCACCTTAGCCAAAAACATTCAGTACTTC. The chain has TRBV3-1 (or the pseudogene TRBV3-2) and TRBJ2-4, with 9 bases matching TRBD1. Germline V lookup: CDR1 LGHDT, CDR2 YNNKEL (reference sequence). The CDR3 spans 19 residues. J gave up 0 bases and V 1 base, and 10 bases lay outside the gene matches.